The 31 T cell receptor beta chains given below trace back to one sample, sequenced in a study of vaccination effects on CD4 cells after COVID-19. ViraFEST used viral peptide pools to expand antigen-specific CD4+ T cells before sequencing. Following an approximately 9-day culture, CD4+ T cells were purified. From March to December 2020, the person had a SARS-CoV-2 infection that was confirmed by PCR. For these receptors, no antigen is known. The assay was immunoSEQ multiplex PCR, and TCRdb's table has in-frame clones only and misses some. Among roughly 45,000 clones listed, approximately 72% were seen once. The sequenced sample was CD4+ T cells from PBMCs cultured with a peptide pool, obtained before COVID-19 vaccination. The receptors here all came from a human donor who had a prior SARS-CoV-2 infection.

This clone showed up just once. The genes are TRBV7-9 and TRBJ1-1; a possible D gene is TRBD1 (5 bases). The CDR3 runs 16 residues. Per germline, CDR1 SEHNR and CDR2 FQNEAQ (reference sequence). Trimming removed 5 bases at V and 4 bases at J, with 20 bases between. DNA of the CDR3: TGTGCCAGCAGCCGAATCTTAGGAGGAGGGACCACTGAAGCTTTCTTT. Residues: CASSRILGGGTTEAFF.

This clone was counted once. The chain combines TRBV18 with TRBJ1-1, with D perhaps matching TRBD1 (6 bases). Germline CDR1 KGHSH, CDR2 LQKENI. This CDR3 is 15 amino acids long. Trimming shortened V by 2 bases and J by 3 bases, and 13 bases separated the two germline ends. The CDR3, as DNA: TGTGCCAGCTCACCAACGGGGGCGGGGGACACTGAAGCTTTCTTT. Its protein product is CASSPTGAGDTEAFF.

The gene calls are TRBV7-2 and TRBJ2-7; TRBD1 aligns across 9 bases. V gave up 4 bases and J gave up 1 base; unmatched junction bases: 11. CDR1 and CDR2 from the germline V gene are SGHTA and FQGNSA. The CDR3 covers 17 residues. CDR3 residues: CASSSATGTGISYEQYF. The CDR3 DNA follows: TGTGCCAGCAGCTCAGCAACCGGGACAGGGATTTCCTACGAGCAGTACTTC.

V gene TRBV5-1 combines with J gene TRBJ2-3, with 15 bases identical to TRBD2. Losses at the gene ends were 4 bases for V and 4 bases for J; bases not matched to a gene: 4. CDR1 SGHRS and CDR2 YFSETQ come from the germline V gene. This CDR3 region has 16 residues. This chain's CDR3 is CASSVGLAGGADTQYF. The CDR3 DNA follows: TGCGCCAGCAGCGTGGGACTAGCGGGGGGTGCAGATACGCAGTATTTT.

The chain recombines TRBV18 with TRBJ2-7; D unclear. The length of the CDR3 is 13 residues. Per the germline V gene, CDR1 is KGHSH and CDR2 is LQKENI. V lost 3 bases, J lost 3 bases, and 9 bases lay in between. The CDR3 DNA sequence: TGTGCCAGCTCACCCACAGTGGTCTACGAGCAGTACTTC. Translated: CASSPTVVYEQYF.

V usage is TRBV20-1 and J usage is TRBJ1-1, with D unresolved. Germline values: CDR1 DFQATT, CDR2 SNEGSKA (reference sequence). The CDR3 sequence is 15 residues long. V lost 3 bases, J lost 0 bases, and 14 bases lay in between. The DNA for the CDR3 is TGCAGTGCTAGTCCCTTCGGACTCATGAACACTGAAGCTTTCTTT. As protein: CSASPFGLMNTEAFF.

The rearrangement uses TRBV20-1 and TRBJ2-4; D remains ambiguous. Per the germline V gene, CDR1 is DFQATT and CDR2 is SNEGSKA (reference sequence). V lost 3 bases to trimming and J lost 3 bases, with 9 bases between them. The CDR3 covers 13 residues. The CDR3 DNA reads TGCAGTGCTAGTGTACCATACAAAAACATTCAGTACTTC. Its translation: CSASVPYKNIQYF.

This clone was seen a few times. The genes are TRBV5-1 and TRBJ1-3, with D unresolved. The V end lost 1 base, the J end lost 2 bases, and 16 bases lay between the germline ends. Germline CDR1 is SGHRS and CDR2 is YFSETQ. This CDR3 has 17 amino acids. This CDR3 reads CASSLSTGVGTGNTIYF. The CDR3 coding sequence is TGCGCCAGCAGCTTGAGCACTGGGGTAGGGACTGGAAACACCATATATTTT.

CDR3 amino acids: CASNRVKGTDTQYF. Here the CDR3 DNA reads TGTGCCAGCAACAGGGTGAAGGGCACAGATACGCAGTATTTT. The chain recombines TRBV2 with TRBJ2-3, with a possible D match to TRBD1 (6 bases). This CDR3 has 14 residues. The germline V gene encodes CDR1 SNHLY and CDR2 FYNNEI. Trimming removed 7 bases at V and 1 base at J, with 12 bases between.

The rearrangement joins TRBV2 to TRBJ2-7; no clear D gene. Between the trimmed V and J ends, which lost 6 bases and 3 bases, there was a span of 21 bases. The CDR3 length is 16 residues. Germline V gene lookup returns CDR1 SNHLY and CDR2 FYNNEI. Here the CDR3 reads CASSLPRTPDNYEQYF. The CDR3 coding sequence is TGTGCCAGCAGCCTCCCGAGAACTCCGGATAACTACGAGCAGTACTTC. The full variable domain, with the rest looked up from reference TRBV2 and TRBJ2-7, is EPEVTQTPSHQVTQMGQEVILRCVPISNHLYFYWYRQILGQKVEFLVSFYNNEISEKSEIFDDQFSVERPDGSNFTLKIRSTKLEDSAMYFCASSLPRTPDNYEQYFGPGTRLTVT.

The V and J genes are TRBV2 and TRBJ2-2; D unresolved. The CDR3 is made up of 14 amino acids. The germline V gene has CDR1 SNHLY and CDR2 FYNNEI. V was pared by 7 bases and J by 3 bases, with 12 bases between. CDR3: CASKVQQYTGELFF. CDR3 bases: TGTGCCAGCAAGGTTCAACAGTACACCGGGGAGCTGTTTTTT. Variable domain in full (rest from reference TRBV2 and TRBJ2-2): EPEVTQTPSHQVTQMGQEVILRCVPISNHLYFYWYRQILGQKVEFLVSFYNNEISEKSEIFDDQFSVERPDGSNFTLKIRSTKLEDSAMYFCASKVQQYTGELFFGEGSRLTVL.

This clone showed up just once. The genes are TRBV18 and TRBJ1-1; D call uncertain. The V and J ends lost 8 bases and 1 base respectively, with 14 bases between them. The CDR3 runs to 14 residues. The germline V gene has CDR1 KGHSH and CDR2 LQKENI. CDR3 loop: CASTEFSGNTEAFF. CDR3 in DNA: TGTGCCAGCACTGAATTTTCAGGGAACACTGAAGCTTTCTTT.

This clone occurred a few times. V is TRBV7-3 and J is TRBJ2-1; D assignment may be TRBD1 or TRBD2 (5 bases each). The CDR3 extends over 14 amino acids. V shed 5 bases and J shed 6 bases, with 14 bases lying between them. From germline, CDR1 is SGHTA and CDR2 FQGTGA. The CDR3 DNA sequence: TGTGCCAGCAGCCTGGGGACCCATTCCAATGAGCAGTTCTTC. This encodes CASSLGTHSNEQFF. Full variable domain (missing parts from reference TRBV7-3 and TRBJ2-1): GAGVSQTPSNKVTEKGKYVELRCDPISGHTALYWYRQSLGQGPEFLIYFQGTGAADDSGLPNDRFFAVRPEGSVSTLKIQRTERGDSAVYLCASSLGTHSNEQFFGPGTRLTVL.

This chain joins TRBV6-5 and TRBJ1-2; 7 nucleotides line up with TRBD1. With V trimmed by 4 bases and J by 13 bases, 9 bases remained unmatched. CDR3 size: 12 residues. The germline gives CDR1 MNHEY, CDR2 SVGAGI. The CDR3, as DNA: TGTGCCAGCAGTTTAAGACAGGGACCCTTCACCTTC. Translated: CASSLRQGPFTF.

The V call is TRBV3-1 (or the pseudogene TRBV3-2), the J call TRBJ2-3; TRBD2 matches 7 bases. In germline, CDR1 is LGHDT, CDR2 YNNKEL (reference sequence). The CDR3 totals 16 residues. V was clipped by 4 bases and J by 6 bases; unmatched bases: 13. The CDR3 DNA follows: TGTGCCAGCAGCCTCCGGGACTATCGGGGGAAGGATACGCAGTATTTT. It codes for CASSLRDYRGKDTQYF.

Here the CDR3 reads CAWSVLLSGPQHF. The CDR3 region has the DNA TGTGCCTGGAGTGTACTATTATCCGGGCCCCAGCATTTT. This sequence joins TRBV30 and TRBJ1-5; no reliable D call. CDR3 size: 13 residues. Trimming removed 0 bases from V and 9 bases from J, with 12 bases in between. Per the germline V gene, CDR1 is GTSNPN and CDR2 is SVGIG (reference sequence).

This clone was observed a handful of times. The chain is built from TRBV10-3 and TRBJ1-2; no reliable D call. Trimming removed 5 bases at V and 4 bases at J, with 14 bases between. Looked up from germline, CDR1 is ENHRY and CDR2 is SYGVKD. The CDR3 covers 14 residues. CDR3 coding DNA: TGTGCCATCAGTATAGGACTCTTGGGCTATGGCTACACCTTC. Protein product: CAISIGLLGYGYTF.

The chain links TRBV7-8 to TRBJ2-7, with 7 bases matching TRBD2. CDR1 is SGHVS, CDR2 FQNEAQ, per germline. V lost 6 bases, J lost 5 bases, and 13 bases stayed unmatched. This CDR3 is 15 amino acids long. The CDR3, as DNA: TGTGCCAGCAGACCGATCGGGACTATTAACGACGAGCAGTACTTC. Its translation is CASRPIGTINDEQYF. The full variable domain, rest sourced from reference TRBV7-8 and TRBJ2-7, is GAGVSQSPRYKVAKRGQDVALRCDPISGHVSLFWYQQALGQGPEFLTYFQNEAQLDKSGLPSDRFFAERPEGSVSTLKIQRTQQEDSAVYLCASRPIGTINDEQYFGPGTRLTVT.

The chain uses TRBV30 and TRBJ2-3; 8 nucleotides match TRBD2. Germline V gene lookup returns CDR1 GTSNPN and CDR2 SVGIG (reference sequence). The CDR3 runs 13 residues. V shed 0 bases and J 9 bases; nucleotides not matched to a gene: 5. CDR3 nucleotide sequence: TGTGCCTGGAGTGTACGGGGGGGAGGAACGCAGTATTTT. This gives the protein CAWSVRGGGTQYF.

The gene calls are TRBV6-1 and TRBJ2-7; 14 bases are shared with TRBD2. The CDR3 runs 18 residues. Germline values: CDR1 MNHNS, CDR2 SASEGT. V shed 3 bases and J 1 base; nucleotides not matched to a gene: 8. The CDR3 bases are TGTGCCAGCAGTGAGCAGACTAGCGGGGGGGGGACTTCCTACGAGCAGTACTTC. Translating it yields CASSEQTSGGGTSYEQYF.

The gene calls are TRBV7-3 and TRBJ1-1; the D is unclear. The CDR3 extends over 13 amino acids. V was trimmed by 1 base and J by 7 bases, leaving 10 bases between them. Germline CDR1 SGHTA, CDR2 FQGTGA. The CDR3 nucleotides read TGTGCCAGCAGCTTAATCGGCGTGGGTGAAGCTTTCTTT. The encoded protein is CASSLIGVGEAFF.

This chain connects TRBV6-1 to TRBJ2-4; 10 bases are a match to TRBD2. Looked up from germline, CDR1 is MNHNS and CDR2 is SASEGT. J lost 0 bases, V lost 0 bases, and 8 bases had no gene match. This CDR3 spans 19 amino acids. CDR3 protein: CASSEAVAGGSLAKNIQYF. Written as DNA, the CDR3 is TGTGCCAGCAGTGAAGCTGTAGCGGGGGGATCCCTAGCCAAAAACATTCAGTACTTC.

The CDR3 sequence: CASSFGTGEGGYTF. CDR3 in DNA: TGTGCCAGCAGCTTCGGGACAGGAGAGGGTGGCTACACCTTC. The gene calls are TRBV7-3 and TRBJ1-2; 8 bases agree with TRBD1. This CDR3 spans 14 amino acids. V was clipped by 3 bases and J by 7 bases; unmatched bases: 7. Germline V gives CDR1 SGHTA, CDR2 FQGTGA. Filled out from reference TRBV7-3 and TRBJ1-2, the complete variable domain reads GAGVSQTPSNKVTEKGKYVELRCDPISGHTALYWYRQSLGQGPEFLIYFQGTGAADDSGLPNDRFFAVRPEGSVSTLKIQRTERGDSAVYLCASSFGTGEGGYTFGSGTRLTVV.

J is TRBJ1-2 and V is TRBV6-6, with TRBD1 matching 10 bases. Germline trimming cut 6 bases from V and 6 bases from J; bases unmatched to any gene: 13. Germline CDR1 is MNHNY and CDR2 is SVGAGI (reference sequence). The CDR3 consists of 16 residues. CDR3 DNA: TGTGCCAGCAGGCTTCCACCGGGACAGGGGATAGATGGCTACACCTTC. This encodes CASRLPPGQGIDGYTF.

The rearrangement links TRBV4-2 to TRBJ2-5; D is unresolved. The CDR3 sequence is 14 residues long. V lost 1 base to trimming and J lost 2 bases, with 8 bases between them. Germline CDR1 reads LGHNA; CDR2 reads YNFKEQ. Here the CDR3 reads CASSQGAVQETQYF. The CDR3 bases are TGTGCCAGCAGCCAAGGTGCTGTTCAAGAGACCCAGTACTTC.

The CDR3 region is CASSTGIGYTEAFF. CDR3 bases: TGTGCCAGTAGTACAGGGATAGGCTACACTGAAGCTTTCTTT. This chain uses TRBV19 with TRBJ1-1; D may be TRBD1 (5 bases). V was shortened by 4 bases and J by 3 bases, with 12 bases between the two germline ends. The CDR3 totals 14 residues. Germline V gene data show CDR1 as LNHDA and CDR2 as SQIVND (reference sequence). Drawing the rest from reference TRBV19 and TRBJ1-1, the complete variable domain is DGGITQSPKYLFRKEGQNVTLSCEQNLNHDAMYWYRQDPGQGLRLIYYSQIVNDFQKGDIAEGYSVSREKKESFPLTVTSAQKNPTAFYLCASSTGIGYTEAFFGQGTRLTVV.

This clone was detected only once. J is TRBJ2-2 and V is TRBV7-2, with D perhaps matching TRBD1 or TRBD2 (5 bases each). The length of the CDR3 is 15 residues. V gave up 3 bases and J gave up 4 bases, with 12 bases separating them. Germline V gene sequence: CDR1 SGHTA, CDR2 FQGNSA. CDR3 in DNA: TGTGCCAGCAGCTTCGGGACGGTTGGCACCGGGGAGCTGTTTTTT. Amino acid sequence: CASSFGTVGTGELFF.

This clone was seen a single time. The chain couples TRBV3-1 (or the pseudogene TRBV3-2) to TRBJ2-1, with TRBD2 matching 10 bases. The junction had 3 bases not matched to a gene; V was cut back by 0 bases and J by 4 bases. This CDR3 is 16 amino acids long. Germline CDR1 LGHDT, CDR2 YNNKEL (reference sequence). CDR3 in DNA: TGTGCCAGCAGCCAAGATAGGACTAGCGGTTACAATGAGCAGTTCTTC. Residues: CASSQDRTSGYNEQFF.

In DNA form, the CDR3 reads TGTGCCAGCAGCTCCAGGACAGCCGGGGAGCTGTTTTTT. It encodes CASSSRTAGELFF. The rearrangement links TRBV7-2 to TRBJ2-2; possible D gene TRBD1, 6 bases. The CDR3 runs to 13 residues. Between the trimmed V and J ends, which lost 4 bases and 6 bases, there was a span of 9 bases. The V gene's germline CDR1 is SGHTA and CDR2 FQGNSA.

In this sample, this clone turned up a few times. This chain joins TRBV5-1 and TRBJ1-2; D remains unclear. The CDR3 has 16 residues. V gave up 0 bases and J gave up 1 base, with 13 bases separating them. The germline CDR1 and CDR2 sequences are SGHRS and YFSETQ. This CDR3 reads CASSLAPDADNYGYTF. Written as DNA, the CDR3 is TGCGCCAGCAGCTTGGCACCGGACGCTGATAACTATGGCTACACCTTC. Full variable domain (outside the CDR3, taken from reference TRBV5-1 and TRBJ1-2): KAGVTQTPRYLIKTRGQQVTLSCSPISGHRSVSWYQQTPGQGLQFLFEYFSETQRNKGNFPGRFSGRQFSNSRSEMNVSTLELGDSALYLCASSLAPDADNYGYTFGSGTRLTVV.

The chain couples TRBV19 to TRBJ1-1, with a weak D call TRBD1 (6 bases). The CDR3 runs 17 residues. Germline loops: CDR1 LNHDA, CDR2 SQIVND (reference sequence). Trimming pared 3 bases from V and 3 bases from J, leaving 20 bases between. The CDR3 region is CASSIRTRTEGYTEAFF. CDR3 nucleotide sequence: TGTGCCAGTAGTATCCGTACAAGGACAGAGGGGTACACTGAAGCTTTCTTT.